This TCR beta chain came from a study of blood T cell repertoires in COVID-19. Overall study context: The United States, Italy and Spain supplied acute and convalescent COVID-19 samples.

Trimming took off 5 bases at V and 0 bases at J, with 7 bases between the two ends. From germline, CDR1 is SEHNR and CDR2 FQNEAQ (reference sequence). The CDR3 covers 14 residues. Produced via immunoSEQ multiplex PCR; TCRdb's table is partial and in-frame only. The repertoire has about 410,000 clones, around 91% of them found once; the top ten carry 1.5% to 1.7%. Followed over time, Seattle patients had been enrolled while infection was active. The gene calls are TRBV7-9 and TRBJ1-4; D is perhaps TRBD1 (5 bases). The material sequenced was peripheral blood. This receptor was taken from a woman in her 40s with COVID-19, enrolled during active disease. CDR3 DNA sequence: TGTGCCAGCAGCACCAGGGCAACTAATGAAAAACTGTTTTTT. This encodes CASSTRATNEKLFF.